This T cell receptor beta chain was obtained from a study of persistence of HIV-infected CD4 T cells. The CDR3 runs to 12 residues. The ends were cut back, 3 bases at V and 0 bases at J, with 2 bases in the middle. The germline V gene encodes CDR1 ENHRY and CDR2 SYGVKD. This was the immunoSEQ version 4 assay in survey mode. The data were produced by immunoSEQ multiplex PCR, yet TCRdb's version contains in-frame clones alone and is incomplete. The sample shows roughly 41,000 clones, 80% to 90% of them seen only once. This clone was recorded a few times. The antigen is unknown. Nonspecific anti-CD3/anti-CD28 bead stimulation represents the broad CD4+ T cell repertoire. Responding CD4+ T cells were sorted by upregulation of both CD40 ligand and CD69. Suppressive ART was started during chronic HIV-1 infection in these adults. Donors had CD4+ T cell counts above 400 cells/uL and were CMV-seropositive. Overall study results and limits: TCR analyses could not target the rare provirus-carrying CMV-responding cells.

This chain joins TRBV10-3 and TRBJ1-1; D call uncertain. The sequencing used CD4+ T cells sorted from PBMCs after approximately 19-hour stimulation, collected from a patient who received antiretroviral therapy. The sequence came from an adult man with HIV who was CMV-seropositive. The DNA for the CDR3 is TGTGCCATCAGTGACCTGAACACTGAAGCTTTCTTT. Translated: CAISDLNTEAFF.